This T cell receptor (beta chain) was sequenced in a study of cytomegalovirus exposure and HLA in healthy donors. V was clipped by 0 bases and J by 2 bases, with 8 bases between them. The CDR3 length is 14 residues. Germline CDR1 SGHRS, CDR2 YFSETQ. 13 Jbeta primers and 60 Vbeta primers were used for the PCR. Repertoires were generated with immunoSEQ multiplex PCR, while TCRdb's copy carries only in-frame clones and drops some. The top ten clones hold roughly 2% of a sample with approximately 160,000 clones, roughly 76% of them seen once. Study-wide results and limits: A later analysis, which compared TCR beta chains of equal frequency, found the HLA-associated ones more clonally expanded. Reportedly, fewer N-insertions than the roughly 700-donor mean appeared in an Asian-associated ancestry cluster in a later analysis. Association with HLA alleles at 0.05 false discovery rate was found for 15,000 or so TCR beta sequences in a later analysis. Later on, an analysis found that several of the most significant clusters appeared to be linked to common viral pathogens, which included parvovirus B19.

Worth noting for this clone: Its antigen is not identified.

The TCR sequence derives from a human donor in good health. Sequenced sample: PBMCs. This rearrangement joins TRBV5-1 to TRBJ1-2, with a weak D call TRBD1 (6 bases). The CDR3 reads CASSLGQANYGYTF. The DNA for the CDR3 is TGCGCCAGCAGCTTGGGACAGGCGAACTATGGCTACACCTTC.